This note documents a single T cell receptor beta chain sequence. Its antigen is undetermined. This sample stems from a study of early T cells in non-severe SARS-CoV-2 infection. As for the study in general: Sequencing of unsorted whole blood was done on bulk RNA, leaving chains unpaired. Findings of the study overall: The matching step, a VDJdb search, favored anti-spike CD8 responses and missed private and CD4 specificities.

The CDR3 consists of 13 residues. Germline CDR1 MNHEY, CDR2 SMNVEV (reference sequence). Trimming cost V 6 bases and J 1 base, with 6 bases left between them. Individual cDNA molecules received unique molecular identifiers during library preparation. TCRdb passed the 5' RACE reads through MiXCR, listing each CDR3 protein once. The repertoire has nearly 95,000 distinct CDR3 sequences, about 15% of them found once; the top ten carry around 4.9%. The chain couples TRBV27 to TRBJ2-2; D unresolved. Material: whole blood, obtained at baseline. The source is an adult who was a healthcare worker with PCR-confirmed SARS-CoV-2 infection or an uninfected control (not recorded which). The CDR3 protein is CASRARNTGELFF. Written as DNA, the CDR3 is TGTGCCAGCAGGGCCAGGAACACCGGGGAGCTGTTTTTT.